This passage covers 27 T cell receptor beta chains from one sample sequenced in a study of Graves' ophthalmopathy and Graves' hyperthyroidism. RNA transcripts yielded amplified TCR beta CDR3 regions. HTBI primers served in a first-round RT-PCR, which a second-round multiplex PCR followed. TCRdb independently ran MiXCR on the multiplex PCR reads; one entry per CDR3 protein. Of about 1.1 million distinct CDR3 sequences listed, less than 45% were seen once; the top ten hold over 8.5%. Sequencing input: peripheral blood or thyroid tissue (not recorded which). All receptors come from an adult man with Graves' hyperthyroidism.

The genes are TRBV10-1 and TRBJ2-2; a possible D gene is TRBD2 (5 bases). This CDR3 is built from 13 residues. Germline CDR1 WNHNN, CDR2 SYGVQD (reference sequence). V was clipped by 6 bases and J by 8 bases, with 13 bases between them. CDR3: CASRAGELGELFF. The CDR3 nucleotides read TGCGCCAGCAGAGCCGGGGAATTGGGGGAGCTGTTTTTT.

The chain recombines TRBV14 with TRBJ1-1; D not resolved. The V and J ends lost 0 bases and 1 base respectively, with 6 bases between them. Germline V gene lookup returns CDR1 SGHDN and CDR2 FVKESK. CDR3 length: 14 amino acids. The CDR3 spells CASSQDTANTEAFF. CDR3 coding DNA: TGTGCCAGCAGCCAAGACACAGCGAACACTGAAGCTTTCTTT.

In its sample, this clonotype was seen a few times. The chain joins TRBV10-3 to TRBJ1-4; D not certain. V was cut by 4 bases and J by 4 bases, with 7 bases left in between. CDR3 length equals 13 residues. Germline values: CDR1 ENHRY, CDR2 SYGVKD. The CDR3, as DNA: TGTGCCATCAGTGGGGCCGGTAATGAAAAACTGTTTTTT. This sequence encodes CAISGAGNEKLFF.

The chain couples TRBV19 to TRBJ2-2; 9 bases agree with TRBD2. The CDR3 consists of 15 residues. Germline lookup yields CDR1 LNHDA and CDR2 SQIVND (reference sequence). V was pared by 9 bases and J by 8 bases, with 13 bases of the junction left unmatched. The CDR3 here is CASGKVSGSSGELFF. The CDR3 DNA reads as TGTGCCAGCGGCAAAGTTAGCGGGAGTAGTGGGGAGCTGTTTTTT.

The V gene is TRBV24-1, the J gene TRBJ2-7, with TRBD2 identical over 9 bases. V trimming: 4 bases; J trimming: 4 bases; junction bases outside the gene matches: 13. The CDR3 is 17 amino acids. Germline V CDR1 and CDR2: KGHDR, SFDVKD. Written as DNA, the CDR3 is TGTGCCACCAGTGACTGGACTAGCGAGAAGACTCGATACGAGCAGTACTTC. It specifies CATSDWTSEKTRYEQYF.

J is TRBJ1-2 and V is TRBV10-2; tentatively, D is TRBD1 (6 bases). Trimming took off 2 bases at V and 8 bases at J, with 18 bases between the two ends. Germline CDR1 reads WSHSY; CDR2 reads SAAADI. CDR3 size: 15 residues. The CDR3 is CASSEPDSLFGGYTF. CDR3 nucleotides: TGCGCCAGCAGTGAGCCGGACAGTCTTTTCGGGGGCTACACCTTC.

The sample holds a few counts of this clonotype. The J gene is TRBJ1-5, the V gene TRBV10-3; TRBD1 matches 9 bases. Looked up from germline, CDR1 is ENHRY and CDR2 is SYGVKD. After removal of 2 bases from V and 5 bases from J, the junction contained 4 bases not matched to a gene. This CDR3 is 15 amino acids long. The CDR3 region has the DNA TGTGCCATCAGTGAGGGACAGGGGCGCGATCAGCCCCAGCATTTT. Residues: CAISEGQGRDQPQHF.

This sequence joins TRBV20-1 and TRBJ1-5; no clear D. Trimming pared 7 bases from V and 0 bases from J, leaving 10 bases between. Germline-derived CDR1 and CDR2 are DFQATT and SNEGSKA (reference sequence). The CDR3 has 13 amino acids. The CDR3: CSGRPYSNQPQHF. The CDR3 DNA reads TGCAGTGGGAGACCATATAGCAATCAGCCCCAGCATTTT.

This clonotype was recorded a few times. The CDR3 DNA is TGTGCCAGCAGCTTCTCCACGTATAGCAATCAGCCCCAGCATTTT. Protein product: CASSFSTYSNQPQHF. The rearrangement uses TRBV5-6 and TRBJ1-5; D unclear. V dropped 2 bases and J dropped 0 bases, with 9 bases sitting between them. From germline, CDR1 is SGHDT and CDR2 YYEEEE. The CDR3 runs 15 residues.

This clonotype was observed at least ten times. The chain is built from TRBV7-9 and TRBJ2-7; the D gene is possibly TRBD2 (6 bases). CDR1 SEHNR and CDR2 FQNEAQ come from the germline V gene (reference sequence). Between the trimmed V and J ends, which lost 2 bases and 7 bases, there was a span of 15 bases. The CDR3 covers 14 residues. CDR3 sequence (DNA): TGTGCCAGCAGCTTAAGTTTCGGGAGTCGAGAGCAGTACTTC. Amino acids: CASSLSFGSREQYF.

This clonotype was recorded a few times. The V and J genes are TRBV20-1 and TRBJ2-2, with 11 positions matching TRBD2. The CDR3 contains 16 residues. J was trimmed by 7 bases and V by 3 bases; bases with no gene match: 10. Per the germline V gene, CDR1 is DFQATT and CDR2 is SNEGSKA (reference sequence). In DNA form, the CDR3 reads TGCAGTGCTAGTCCGCTAGCGGGAGGAGGTGTCGGGGAGCTGTTTTTT. This translates into CSASPLAGGGVGELFF.

This clonotype was recorded at least ten times. V usage is TRBV4-1 and J usage is TRBJ1-4, with D maybe TRBD1 (5 bases). V lost 0 bases and J 4 bases, leaving 12 bases between the germline ends. The CDR3 loop spans 16 amino acids. Per the germline V gene, CDR1 is MGHRA and CDR2 is YSYEKL. CDR3 DNA: TGCGCCAGCAGCCAAGATGGGGGAACGGTTAATGAAAAACTGTTTTTT. Its translation is CASSQDGGTVNEKLFF.

In its sample, this clonotype was seen many times. The chain employs TRBV2 and TRBJ1-2, with D perhaps matching TRBD1 (6 bases). This CDR3 has 14 amino acids. V lost 8 bases and J lost 4, with 17 bases in between. The germline V gene has CDR1 SNHLY and CDR2 FYNNEI. DNA of the CDR3: TGTGCCAGCTTCCTATCAGGGGTCTCCTATGGCTACACCTTC. Its protein is CASFLSGVSYGYTF.

Points on this clonotype: The missing conserved phenylalanine or tryptophan at the end of this CDR3 makes a read error likely. Because the CDR3's place on the DNA is in doubt, the DNA is left out and the CDR3 is given as listed by TCRdb. The chain links TRBV9 to TRBJ2-5; the table names TRBD2, a call not compared with the DNA. CDR1 is SGDLS, CDR2 YYNGEE, per germline. The CDR3 is 14 amino acids long, termini counted. CDR3 sequence: CASSATGTSGDLNT.

This clonotype occurred a few times. The rearrangement links TRBV7-8 to TRBJ2-7, with 7 nucleotides matching TRBD2. Germline V gives CDR1 SGHVS, CDR2 FQNEAQ. V trimming: 8 bases; J trimming: 0 bases; junction bases outside the gene matches: 10. The CDR3 runs to 15 residues. The CDR3 loop reads CASSSLATSSYEQYF. As DNA, the CDR3 is TGTGCCAGCTCCTCACTAGCGACGAGCTCCTACGAGCAGTACTTC.

The rearrangement uses TRBV7-9 and TRBJ1-1, with 8 bases aligning to TRBD1. The V and J ends lost 5 bases and 4 bases, in that order; junction bases with no gene match: 12. There are 16 residues in the CDR3. Germline V gene data show CDR1 as SEHNR and CDR2 as FQNEAQ (reference sequence). This CDR3 reads CASSPGGSRLGTEAFF. CDR3 in DNA: TGTGCCAGCAGCCCAGGGGGCTCCCGTTTAGGCACTGAAGCTTTCTTT.

This clonotype was found a few times. The chain is built from TRBV6-5 and TRBJ2-7; D could derive from TRBD1 or TRBD2 (5 bases each). Per the germline V gene, CDR1 is MNHEY and CDR2 is SVGAGI. The CDR3 covers 16 residues. Trimming pared 1 base from V and 5 bases from J, leaving 18 bases between. The CDR3 DNA reads as TGTGCCAGCAGTTACTACGTCACGGGGCGCACGGACGAGCAGTACTTC. Translation gives CASSYYVTGRTDEQYF.

Note on this clonotype: A much larger clone differs by one base, so this may be a read error. The V gene is TRBV20-1, the J gene TRBJ2-5; 7 positions agree with TRBD1. This CDR3 is 16 amino acids long. Germline CDR1 and CDR2: DFQATT and SNEGSKA (reference sequence). The CDR3 DNA follows: TGCAGTGCTAATCCTAGGGACAGAGGGCTTTCGGAGATCCAGTACTTC. Its protein is CSANPRDRGLSEIQYF.

In its sample, this clonotype was seen many times. The chain recombines TRBV29-1 with TRBJ2-5, with TRBD1 matching 8 bases. Germline lookup yields CDR1 SQVTM and CDR2 ANQGSEA. The CDR3 length is 13 residues. The V and J ends lost 8 bases and 5 bases, in that order; junction bases with no gene match: 10. CDR3 in DNA: TGCAGCCTCCTAGGACAGGGACGGGAGACCCAGTACTTC. It specifies CSLLGQGRETQYF.

This clonotype was counted once. The chain is built from TRBV10-3 and TRBJ2-5, with TRBD2 as a possible D gene (5 bases). Germline CDR1 reads ENHRY; CDR2 reads SYGVKD. V shed 6 bases and J shed 3 bases, with 8 bases lying between them. The CDR3 has 12 amino acids. The CDR3 region has the DNA TGTGCCATCAGGGACGGGAAAGAGACCCAGTACTTC. Protein: CAIRDGKETQYF.

This clonotype was observed a handful of times. This chain connects TRBV2 to TRBJ2-7, with D unclear. Trimming cost V 6 bases and J 8 bases, with 11 bases left between them. This CDR3 has 11 residues. CDR1 and CDR2 from the germline V gene are SNHLY and FYNNEI. CDR3 nucleotide sequence: TGTGCCAGCAGCCAGGAAATACAGCAGTACTTC. This sequence encodes CASSQEIQQYF.

In its sample, this clonotype was seen a few times. One junction end does not reproduce the germline sequence, and a read error may be involved. The chain links TRBV10-2 to TRBJ1-2, with 7 bases lining up with TRBD1. The CDR3 runs to 15 residues. Germline CDR1 and CDR2: WSHSY and SAAADI. The CDR3 DNA is TGTGCCAGCAGCCGCGACAGGGCTCAGGACTATGGCTACACCTTC. It codes for CASSRDRAQDYGYTF.

This chain links TRBV29-1 with TRBJ2-5; unclear D gene. With the DNA end fitting TRBJ2-7 better, the J assignment may be wrong. Germline V gene lookup returns CDR1 SQVTM and CDR2 ANQGSEA. This CDR3 spans 12 amino acids. CDR3 nucleotides: TGCAGCGTTGAACTCGGGTTTTACGAGCAGTACTTC. This encodes CSVELGFYEQYF.

The J gene is TRBJ1-1, the V gene TRBV27; D unclear. The CDR3 extends over 13 amino acids. V was pared by 5 bases and J by 8 bases, with 15 bases between. Germline V gives CDR1 MNHEY, CDR2 SMNVEV (reference sequence). CDR3 sequence reads: CASSAWIGAEAFF. In nucleotides, the CDR3 is TGTGCCAGCAGTGCCTGGATAGGAGCGGAAGCTTTCTTT.

The V gene is TRBV11-2, the J gene TRBJ1-1, with 7 bases fitting TRBD1. The CDR3 has 12 amino acids. The V gene end was trimmed by 7 bases and the J gene end by 5 bases; junction bases not matched to a gene: 4. CDR1 and CDR2 (germline): SGHAT, FQNNGV. CDR3 nucleotides: TGTGCCAGCATTTACAGGGGTACTGAAGCTTTCTTT. Translating gives CASIYRGTEAFF.

This clonotype was picked up many times. The germline gene is not matched at one end of the junction; a read error may be the cause. The chain is built from TRBV7-9 and TRBJ2-7; D call uncertain. The CDR3 consists of 10 residues. The V gene's germline CDR1 is SEHNR and CDR2 FQNEAQ (reference sequence). The CDR3 DNA reads TGTGCCAGCAGCATGAATAGAATACACTTC. It codes for CASSMNRIHF.

With respect to this clonotype: One base away lies a much larger clone, so this may be a sequencing read error. The CDR3 loop is CASTRGLSGNQPQHF. The CDR3 DNA reads as TGTGCCAGCACAAGGGGGTTATCGGGCAATCAGCCCCAGCATTTT. The V gene is TRBV7-8, the J gene TRBJ1-5; D is possibly TRBD1 (6 bases). The CDR3 consists of 15 residues. Trimming removed 7 bases from V and 2 bases from J, with 15 bases in between. The germline V gene encodes CDR1 SGHVS and CDR2 FQNEAQ.